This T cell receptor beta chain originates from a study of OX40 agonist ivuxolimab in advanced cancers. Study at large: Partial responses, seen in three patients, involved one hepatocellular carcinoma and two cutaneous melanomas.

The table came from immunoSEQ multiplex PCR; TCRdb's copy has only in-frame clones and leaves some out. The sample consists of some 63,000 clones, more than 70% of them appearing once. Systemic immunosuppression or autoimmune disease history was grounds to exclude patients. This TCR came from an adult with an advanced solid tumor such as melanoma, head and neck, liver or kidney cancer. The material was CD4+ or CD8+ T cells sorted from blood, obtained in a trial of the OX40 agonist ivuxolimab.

The CDR3 reads CASSLEQGSRANVLTF. The CDR3 coding sequence is TGTGCCAGCAGCTTAGAGCAGGGGTCTCGGGCCAACGTCCTGACTTTC. The chain is built from TRBV13 and TRBJ2-6, with a possible D match to TRBD1 (6 bases). Per germline, CDR1 PRHDT and CDR2 FYEKMQ (reference sequence). The CDR3 sequence is 16 residues long. Trimming removed 1 base at V and 5 bases at J, with 12 bases between. Looking up the rest from reference TRBV13 and TRBJ2-6 gives the full variable domain: AAGVIQSPRHLIKEKRETATLKCYPIPRHDTVYWYQQGPGQDPQFLISFYEKMQSDKGSIPDRFSAQQFSDYHSELNMSSLELGDSALYFCASSLEQGSRANVLTFGAGSRLTVL.